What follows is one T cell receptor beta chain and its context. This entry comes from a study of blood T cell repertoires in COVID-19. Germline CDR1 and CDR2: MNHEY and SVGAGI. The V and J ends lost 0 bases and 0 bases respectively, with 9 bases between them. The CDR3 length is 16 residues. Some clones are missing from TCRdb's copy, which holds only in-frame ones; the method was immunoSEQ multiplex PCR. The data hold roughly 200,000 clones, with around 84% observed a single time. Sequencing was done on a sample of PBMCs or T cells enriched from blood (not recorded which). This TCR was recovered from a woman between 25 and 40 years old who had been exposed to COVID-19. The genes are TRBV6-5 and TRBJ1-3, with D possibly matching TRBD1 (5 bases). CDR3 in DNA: TGTGCCAGCAGTTACTCGAGGACAATCTCTGGAAACACCATATATTTT. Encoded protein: CASSYSRTISGNTIYF.